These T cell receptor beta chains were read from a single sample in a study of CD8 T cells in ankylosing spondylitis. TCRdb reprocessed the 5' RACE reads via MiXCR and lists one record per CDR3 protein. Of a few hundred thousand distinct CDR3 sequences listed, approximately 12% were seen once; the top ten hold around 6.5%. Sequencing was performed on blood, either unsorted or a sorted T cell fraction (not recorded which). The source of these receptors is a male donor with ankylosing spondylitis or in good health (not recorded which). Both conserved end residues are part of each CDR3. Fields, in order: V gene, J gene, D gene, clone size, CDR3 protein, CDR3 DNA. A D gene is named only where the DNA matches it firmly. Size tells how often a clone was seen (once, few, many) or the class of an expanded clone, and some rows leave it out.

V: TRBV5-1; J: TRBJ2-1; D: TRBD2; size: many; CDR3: CASKIAGGFSYNEQFF; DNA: TGCGCCAGCAAGATAGCGGGGGGATTCTCCTACAATGAGCAGTTCTTC
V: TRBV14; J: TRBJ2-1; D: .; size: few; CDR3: CASSQSLSAYNEQFF; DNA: TGTGCCAGCAGCCAATCCCTGTCGGCCTACAATGAGCAGTTCTTC
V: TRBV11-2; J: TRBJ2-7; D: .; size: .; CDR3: CASSLDPQPSYEQYF; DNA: TGTGCCAGCAGCTTAGATCCGCAACCCTCCTACGAGCAGTACTTC
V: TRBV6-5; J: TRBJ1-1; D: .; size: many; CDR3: CASSYSSPRQNEAFF; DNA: TGTGCCAGCAGTTACTCGAGTCCGAGGCAAAATGAAGCTTTCTTT
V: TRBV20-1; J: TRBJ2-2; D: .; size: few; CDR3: CSARTSYTGELFF; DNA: TGCAGTGCTAGAACCAGCTACACCGGGGAGCTGTTTTTT
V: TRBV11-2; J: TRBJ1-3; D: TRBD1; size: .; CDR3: CASSLEAPGGPGNTIYF; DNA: TGTGCCAGCAGCCTAGAGGCCCCAGGGGGTCCCGGAAACACCATATATTTT
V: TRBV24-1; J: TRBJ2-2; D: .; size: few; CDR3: CATRGWGDTGELFF; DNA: TGTGCCACCAGGGGATGGGGGGACACCGGGGAGCTGTTTTTT
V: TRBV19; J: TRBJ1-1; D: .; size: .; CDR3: CASSDGRNTEAFF; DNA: TGTGCCAGTTCGGACGGACGGAACACTGAAGCTTTCTTT
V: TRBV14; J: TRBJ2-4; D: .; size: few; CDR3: CASSQDWDSDIQYF; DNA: TGTGCCAGCAGCCAAGACTGGGATTCGGACATTCAGTACTTC
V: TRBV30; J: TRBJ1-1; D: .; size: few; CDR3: CAWKTGWDTEAFF; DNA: TGTGCCTGGAAAACAGGGTGGGACACTGAAGCTTTCTTT
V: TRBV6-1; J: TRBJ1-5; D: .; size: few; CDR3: CASRRAHPSQPQHF; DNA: TGTGCCAGCAGACGCGCCCACCCGTCACAGCCCCAGCATTTT
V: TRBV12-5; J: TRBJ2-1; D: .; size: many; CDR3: CASTEPGVAYNEQFF; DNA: TGTGCTAGTACCGAACCGGGGGTAGCTTACAATGAGCAGTTCTTC
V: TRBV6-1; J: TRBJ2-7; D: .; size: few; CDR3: CASSGDSGYSYEQYF; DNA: TGTGCCAGCAGTGGGGATAGCGGTTACTCCTACGAGCAGTACTTC
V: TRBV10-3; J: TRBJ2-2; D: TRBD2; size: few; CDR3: CAISEREGNTGELFF; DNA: TGTGCCATCAGTGAGAGGGAGGGGAACACCGGGGAGCTGTTTTTT
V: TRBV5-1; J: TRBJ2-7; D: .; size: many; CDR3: CASSFGRALMKEQYF; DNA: TGCGCCAGCAGCTTTGGGCGGGCCCTCATGAAGGAGCAGTACTTC
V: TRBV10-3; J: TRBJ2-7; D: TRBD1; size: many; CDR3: CAVESGTGVYEQYF; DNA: TGTGCCGTCGAATCCGGGACAGGGGTCTACGAGCAGTACTTC
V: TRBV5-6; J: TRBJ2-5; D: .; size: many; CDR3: CASNRRAQETQYF; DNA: TGTGCCAGTAACCGTAGGGCCCAGGAGACCCAGTACTTC
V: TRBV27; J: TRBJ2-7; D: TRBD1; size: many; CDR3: CASSPVGGRTPYEQYF; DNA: TGTGCCAGCAGCCCTGTAGGGGGCCGAACCCCCTACGAGCAGTACTTC
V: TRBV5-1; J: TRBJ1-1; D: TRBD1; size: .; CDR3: CASRGQGNTEAFF; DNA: TGCGCCAGCCGCGGACAGGGTAACACTGAAGCTTTCTTT
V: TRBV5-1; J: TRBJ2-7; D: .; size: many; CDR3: CASSLQPGSYEQYF; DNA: TGCGCCAGCAGCCTTCAGCCTGGCTCCTACGAGCAGTACTTC
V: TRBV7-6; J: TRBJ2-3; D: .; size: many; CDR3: CASSLGPPAEQYF; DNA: TGTGCCAGCAGCTTAGGTCCCCCAGCTGAGCAGTATTTT
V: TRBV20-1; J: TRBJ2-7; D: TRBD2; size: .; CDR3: CSAVPTSGGLYEQYF; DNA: TGCAGTGCTGTCCCGACTAGCGGGGGGCTGTACGAGCAGTACTTC
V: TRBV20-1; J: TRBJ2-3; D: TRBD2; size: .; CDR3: CSAAPGLAGVKSSTDTQYF; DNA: TGCAGTGCGGCCCCGGGACTAGCGGGGGTCAAATCTAGCACAGATACGCAGTATTTT
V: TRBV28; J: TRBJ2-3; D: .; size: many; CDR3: CASKPAGILVADTQYF; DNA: TGTGCCAGCAAACCAGCAGGAATACTGGTCGCAGATACGCAGTATTTT
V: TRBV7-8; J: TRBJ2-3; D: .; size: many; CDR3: CASSLARLGGSADTQYF; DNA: TGTGCCAGCAGCTTAGCGCGTCTGGGGGGCTCGGCAGATACGCAGTATTTT
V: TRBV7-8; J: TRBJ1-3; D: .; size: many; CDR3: CASSLLQSSGNTIYF; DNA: TGTGCCAGCAGTCTTTTACAGTCCTCTGGAAACACCATATATTTT
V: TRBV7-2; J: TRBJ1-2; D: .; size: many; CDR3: CASSFRQVDGYTF; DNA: TGTGCCAGCAGCTTCCGACAGGTCGATGGCTACACCTTC
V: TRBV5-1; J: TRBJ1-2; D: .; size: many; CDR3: CASSPNQGQDGYTF; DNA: TGCGCCAGCAGCCCGAATCAGGGGCAGGATGGCTACACCTTC
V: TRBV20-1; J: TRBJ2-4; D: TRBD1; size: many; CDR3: CSARVEGQGVAKNIQYF; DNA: TGCAGTGCTAGAGTCGAAGGACAGGGGGTAGCCAAAAACATTCAGTACTTC
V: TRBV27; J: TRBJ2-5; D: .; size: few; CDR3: CASSGEEGEDLGETQYF; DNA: TGTGCCAGCAGTGGGGAGGAGGGTGAGGATTTGGGGGAGACCCAGTACTTC
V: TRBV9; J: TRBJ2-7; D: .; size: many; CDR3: CASSADDGLPYEQYF; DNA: TGTGCCAGCAGCGCCGATGATGGCCTTCCCTACGAGCAGTACTTC
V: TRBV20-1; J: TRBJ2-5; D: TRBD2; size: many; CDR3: CSANSGGTQETQYF; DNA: TGCAGTGCTAATAGCGGGGGGACCCAAGAGACCCAGTACTTC
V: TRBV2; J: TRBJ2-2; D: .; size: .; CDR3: CASTLPRAGELFF; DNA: TGTGCCAGCACCCTACCGCGGGCCGGGGAGCTGTTTTTT
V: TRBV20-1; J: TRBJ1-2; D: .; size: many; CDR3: CSANAGGENGYTF; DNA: TGCAGTGCAAACGCCGGGGGAGAGAATGGCTACACCTTC
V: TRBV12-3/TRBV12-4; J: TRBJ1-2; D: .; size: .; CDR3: CASSKGYGYTF; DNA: TGTGCCAGCAGCAAAGGGTATGGCTACACCTTC
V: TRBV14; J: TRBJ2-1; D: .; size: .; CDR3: CASSQDRKGGNEQFF; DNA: TGTGCCAGCAGCCAAGATCGAAAAGGCGGCAATGAGCAGTTCTTC
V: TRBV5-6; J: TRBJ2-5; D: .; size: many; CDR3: CASSLDSMMYF; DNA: TGTGCCAGCAGCTTGGACAGCATGATGTACTTC
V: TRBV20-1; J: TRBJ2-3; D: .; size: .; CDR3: CSAEGGGPDTQYF; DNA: TGCAGTGCTGAGGGGGGGGGCCCAGATACGCAGTATTTT
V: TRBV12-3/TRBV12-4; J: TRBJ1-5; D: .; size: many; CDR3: CASSYEGNQPQHF; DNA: TGTGCCAGCAGTTATGAGGGCAATCAGCCCCAGCATTTT
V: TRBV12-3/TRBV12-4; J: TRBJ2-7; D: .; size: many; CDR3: CASSRTGSSYEQYF; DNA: TGTGCCAGCAGTCGAACGGGGAGCTCCTACGAGCAGTACTTC
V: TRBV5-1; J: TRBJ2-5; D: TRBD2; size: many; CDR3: CASSGLFSGTQETQYF; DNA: TGCGCCAGCAGCGGACTGTTTAGCGGGACTCAAGAGACCCAGTACTTC
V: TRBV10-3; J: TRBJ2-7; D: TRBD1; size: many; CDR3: CAISEPGQGYYEQYF; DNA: TGTGCCATCAGTGAACCGGGACAGGGGTACTACGAGCAGTACTTC
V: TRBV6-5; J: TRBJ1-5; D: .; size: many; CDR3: CASSYSPAWQPQHF; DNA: TGTGCCAGCAGTTACTCCCCGGCTTGGCAGCCCCAGCATTTT
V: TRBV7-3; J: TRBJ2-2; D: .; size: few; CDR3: CASSQGRLSTGELFF; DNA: TGTGCCAGCAGTCAGGGACGGCTTTCCACCGGGGAGCTGTTTTTT
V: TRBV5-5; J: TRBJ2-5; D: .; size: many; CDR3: CASRNNWMLLQETQYF; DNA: TGTGCCAGCAGAAATAATTGGATGTTACTCCAAGAGACCCAGTACTTC
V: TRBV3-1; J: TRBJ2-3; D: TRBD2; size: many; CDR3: CASSLGTSSLDTQYF; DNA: TGTGCCAGCAGCCTCGGGACTAGCTCACTAGATACGCAGTATTTT
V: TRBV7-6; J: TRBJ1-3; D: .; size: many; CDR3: CASSPRTRGTYSGNTIYF; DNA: TGTGCCAGCAGCCCGCGTACGAGAGGGACATACTCTGGAAACACCATATATTTT
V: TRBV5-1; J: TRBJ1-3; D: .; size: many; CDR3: CASSLGARGTGNTIYF; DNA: TGCGCCAGCAGCTTGGGGGCCCGGGGTACCGGAAACACCATATATTTT
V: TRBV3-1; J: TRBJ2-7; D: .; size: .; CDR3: CASSQGMDYEQYF; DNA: TGTGCCAGCAGCCAAGGAATGGACTACGAGCAGTACTTC
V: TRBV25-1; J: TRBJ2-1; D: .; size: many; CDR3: CASSDVGEQFF; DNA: TGTGCCAGCAGTGACGTTGGTGAGCAGTTCTTC
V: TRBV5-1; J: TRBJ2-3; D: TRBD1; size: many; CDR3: CASTRSGTGSTDTQYF; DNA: TGCGCCAGCACCCGTTCCGGGACAGGGAGCACAGATACGCAGTATTTT